The clone carrying this TCR beta chain was seen only a few times. What it binds is unknown. V lost 1 base to trimming and J lost 4 bases, with 8 bases between them. Germline lookup yields CDR1 LNHDA and CDR2 SQIVND (reference sequence). The CDR3 loop spans 13 amino acids. These data come from a study of TIL therapy for anti-PD-1-resistant metastatic lung cancer. About the research overall: Progressing patients received lymphodepletion, expanded TIL infusion and IL-2. Most patients had lung adenocarcinoma.

The time point: pre-treatment sample, taken before nivolumab and TIL therapy. Study observations and caveats: This highly selected cohort may not generalize to typical lung cancer patients. TIL clonotype persistence in blood showed no apparent association with response.

The libraries were made with immunoSEQ v3. Some clones are missing from TCRdb's copy, which holds only in-frame ones; the method was immunoSEQ multiplex PCR. The sample records about 59,000 clones, 73% being singletons. The sequences come from blood, collected at baseline. This clonotype was obtained from a person aged 25-85 years with non-small cell lung cancer. V and J are TRBV19 and TRBJ2-7; D gene unclear. The CDR3 region is CASSIGTVYEQYF. CDR3 nucleotide sequence: TGTGCCAGTAGTATAGGGACGGTATACGAGCAGTACTTC.